The 5 T cell receptor beta chains below were found in one sample sequenced in a study of blood T cell repertoires in COVID-19. Data came from immunoSEQ multiplex PCR; TCRdb stores just in-frame clones and leaves some out. The sample records about 120,000 clones, about 88% being singletons. Sequenced input: peripheral blood. These receptors were obtained from a woman older than 75 with acute or convalescent COVID-19.

This clone was counted once. The V gene is TRBV5-4, the J gene TRBJ1-6; D remains ambiguous. Germline values: CDR1 SGHNT, CDR2 YYREEE (reference sequence). Trimming removed 0 bases at V and 5 bases at J, with 12 bases between. CDR3 length: 16 residues. CDR3 DNA sequence: TGTGCCAGCAGCTTGGCGGGTGCGGTTGATAATTCACCCCTCCACTTT. Translation: CASSLAGAVDNSPLHF.

This chain connects TRBV7-8 to TRBJ2-2; 13 bases align to TRBD2. Germline trimming cut 5 bases from V and 4 bases from J; bases unmatched to any gene: 4. Germline V gives CDR1 SGHVS, CDR2 FQNEAQ. This CDR3 has 16 amino acids. The CDR3 loop is CASSGLAGVGTGELFF. As DNA, the CDR3 is TGTGCCAGCAGCGGACTAGCGGGAGTCGGCACCGGGGAGCTGTTTTTT.

V is TRBV5-4 and J is TRBJ1-2; a weak D match, TRBD1 (6 bases). With 6 bases removed from V and 7 bases from J, the gap between germline ends came to 16 bases. CDR1 is SGHNT, CDR2 YYREEE, per germline (reference sequence). There are 13 residues in the CDR3. This chain's CDR3 is CASTPGGGGGYTF. CDR3 DNA sequence: TGTGCCAGCACCCCCGGCGGGGGCGGTGGCTACACCTTC.

This clone showed up just a few times. The V and J genes are TRBV29-1 and TRBJ1-2, with TRBD1 as a possible D gene (5 bases). The CDR3 consists of 13 residues. The ends were cut back, 4 bases at V and 4 bases at J, with 13 bases in the middle. Germline CDR1 SQVTM, CDR2 ANQGSEA. The CDR3 here is CSVVLDTIYGYTF. The CDR3 bases are TGCAGCGTTGTTTTGGACACGATCTATGGCTACACCTTC.

The genes are TRBV7-9 and TRBJ1-2, with TRBD1 identical over 7 bases. This CDR3 contains 15 residues. The ends lost 1 base at V and 2 bases at J; junction bases unmatched: 4. Germline V gives CDR1 SEHNR, CDR2 FQNEAQ (reference sequence). CDR3 coding DNA: TGTGCCAGCAGCTTAGATCCGGGACAGAACTATGGCTACACCTTC. It specifies CASSLDPGQNYGYTF.